This T cell receptor beta chain was documented in a study of shared clonotypes between healthy human individuals. The split of CD4+ cells yielded CD45RA+ naive and CD45RA-negative memory subsets. Generated by immunoSEQ multiplex PCR, the TCRdb table keeps only in-frame clones and is missing some. The sample includes 1,400,000 or so clones, 97% to 99% of them seen just once. CDR1 is SQVTM and CDR2 is ANQGSEA in the germline V gene. The CDR3 extends over 14 amino acids. V was pared by 4 bases and J by 0 bases, with 13 bases between. This sequence was found in a man under 40 in good health. Material for sequencing was naive CD4+ T cells sorted from blood. Subset: CD45RA+ positively selected. The chain is built from TRBV29-1 and TRBJ2-7; D call uncertain. CDR3 sequence reads: CSVGLRMSSYEQYF. The CDR3 region has the DNA TGCAGCGTTGGTTTGAGGATGAGCTCCTACGAGCAGTACTTC.